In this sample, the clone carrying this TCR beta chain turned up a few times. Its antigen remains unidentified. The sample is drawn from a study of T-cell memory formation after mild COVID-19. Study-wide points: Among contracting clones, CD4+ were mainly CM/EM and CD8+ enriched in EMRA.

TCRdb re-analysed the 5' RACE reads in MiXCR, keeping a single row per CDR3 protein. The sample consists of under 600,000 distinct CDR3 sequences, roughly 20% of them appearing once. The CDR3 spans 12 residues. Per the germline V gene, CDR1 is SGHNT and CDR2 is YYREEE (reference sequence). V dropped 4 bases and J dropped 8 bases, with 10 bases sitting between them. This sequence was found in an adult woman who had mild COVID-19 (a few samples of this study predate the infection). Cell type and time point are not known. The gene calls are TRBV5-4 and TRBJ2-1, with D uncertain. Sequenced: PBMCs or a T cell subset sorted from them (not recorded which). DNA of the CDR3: TGTGCCAGCAGCACCGACTGGTATGAGCAGTTCTTC. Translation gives CASSTDWYEQFF.